This T cell receptor (beta chain) was captured in a study of blood T cell repertoires in COVID-19. The germline V gene has CDR1 SGHRS and CDR2 YFSETQ. V was pared by 1 base and J by 3 bases, with 6 bases of the junction left unmatched. This CDR3 has 16 residues. Per the original data handling: Estimated nucleated cell counts came from reference gene primer amplification. Libraries were prepared by immunoSEQ multiplex PCR; TCRdb keeps only in-frame clonotypes and omits some of them. The V and J calls and the clone size are those of that table, but D and trimming were determined from the DNA. The table includes about 100,000 clones, approximately 86% detected once.

The origin of this receptor is an elderly man with acute or convalescent COVID-19. The chain has TRBV5-1 and TRBJ2-1; 8 positions match TRBD2. Input material: peripheral blood. CDR3 loop: CASSLSGTSNYNEQFF. DNA of the CDR3: TGCGCCAGCAGCTTGTCCGGGACTAGTAACTACAATGAGCAGTTCTTC.